This entry concerns a single TCR beta chain. The data were obtained in a study of cytomegalovirus exposure and HLA in healthy donors. When sampled, the donors appeared nominally healthy, though they likely had unrecorded immune exposures. This CDR3 is 15 amino acids long. Germline CDR1 and CDR2: SGHTA and FQGTGA. V lost 2 bases to trimming and J lost 1 base; unmatched junction nucleotides: 4. This PCR relied on a set of 60 Vbeta primers and 13 Jbeta primers. Sequencing used immunoSEQ multiplex PCR; TCRdb keeps in-frame clones, though not all of them. The repertoire holds around 150,000 clones, over 70% seen once, with 2.5% to 3.5% in the top ten.

This receptor was obtained from a man aged 35-49 years in good health and CMV-seronegative. The chain is built from TRBV7-3 and TRBJ2-5; the match to TRBD2 covers 7 bases. Source material: PBMCs. CDR3 region: CASSLWGGIQETQYF. CDR3 bases: TGTGCCAGCAGCTTATGGGGGGGGATCCAAGAGACCCAGTACTTC.